This is a list of T cell receptor beta chains from one sample in a study of T cells expressing NK-cell markers. For each CDR3 protein, TCRdb gives one entry from its re-call of the 5' RACE reads, without DNA. In total, the table holds around 380,000 distinct CDR3 sequences. The sample was blood T cells: a sorted CD56 or NKG2C T cell subset, CD4+ or CD8+ T cells, or bulk PBMC T cells (not recorded which). These receptors were obtained from a woman in her forties or fifties in good health. Each CDR3 is given with its conserved first and last residue. Fields, in order: J gene, V gene, CDR3 length, CDR3 protein.

J: TRBJ1-3; V: TRBV12-3/TRBV12-4; length: 15; CDR3: CASSLARQYGNTIYF
J: TRBJ2-3; V: TRBV5-6; length: 15; CDR3: CASSLWVAGEDTQYF
J: TRBJ1-5; V: TRBV20-1; length: 14; CDR3: CSAVVDRPYQPQHF
J: TRBJ1-1; V: TRBV11-1; length: 15; CDR3: CASSLAGSLNTEAFF
J: TRBJ2-5; V: TRBV5-5; length: 16; CDR3: CASTWGQVVNKETQYF
J: TRBJ2-1; V: TRBV7-9; length: 18; CDR3: CASSLTSGRPSSYNEQFF
J: TRBJ1-1; V: TRBV5-1; length: 13; CDR3: CASSPTLGSEAFF
J: TRBJ2-7; V: TRBV5-1; length: 15; CDR3: CASRLTGSLVYEQYF
J: TRBJ1-1; V: TRBV20-1; length: 16; CDR3: CSAVDRPQLRGTEAFF
J: TRBJ1-3; V: TRBV20-1; length: 14; CDR3: CSAPDTFHGNTIYF
J: TRBJ2-1; V: TRBV2; length: 13; CDR3: CASSGSPIGEQFF
J: TRBJ2-7; V: TRBV7-2; length: 15; CDR3: CASSLDRLGSYEQYF
J: TRBJ2-1; V: TRBV10-3; length: 14; CDR3: CAITPGVSSGEQFF
J: TRBJ2-1; V: TRBV7-2; length: 16; CDR3: CASSLYPSGVYNEQFF
J: TRBJ2-2; V: TRBV5-1; length: 16; CDR3: CASSSRQGTATGELFF
J: TRBJ1-1; V: TRBV10-2; length: 12; CDR3: CASMSQHGEAFF
J: TRBJ2-3; V: TRBV12-3/TRBV12-4; length: 17; CDR3: CASRTGTSGRKADTQYF
J: TRBJ2-3; V: TRBV25-1; length: 15; CDR3: CASSDLALNTDTQYF
J: TRBJ1-5; V: TRBV12-3/TRBV12-4; length: 15; CDR3: CASSPGTFSNQPQHF
J: TRBJ2-1; V: TRBV27; length: 12; CDR3: CASTQGGRALFF
J: TRBJ2-1; V: TRBV11-2; length: 17; CDR3: CASSLVDGRASGNEQFF
J: TRBJ2-2; V: TRBV20-1; length: 14; CDR3: CSAIRAPRTGELFF
J: TRBJ2-1; V: TRBV12-3/TRBV12-4; length: 14; CDR3: CASSLVGSSDEQFF
J: TRBJ2-1; V: TRBV10-3; length: 16; CDR3: CAISGSTLLSYNEQFF
J: TRBJ2-1; V: TRBV6-5; length: 13; CDR3: CASSRLGGDEQFF
J: TRBJ1-5; V: TRBV20-1; length: 17; CDR3: CSARDVRGGDSNQPQHF
J: TRBJ2-1; V: TRBV20-1; length: 11; CDR3: CSAGSRGEQFF
J: TRBJ2-5; V: TRBV5-1; length: 17; CDR3: CASSITESLAGEETQYF
J: TRBJ2-2; V: TRBV27; length: 14; CDR3: CASSAQLDTGELFF
J: TRBJ2-5; V: TRBV15; length: 16; CDR3: CATKQSWGQGQETQYF
J: TRBJ1-2; V: TRBV7-2; length: 14; CDR3: CASSLGPLLYGYTF
J: TRBJ1-4; V: TRBV10-3; length: 15; CDR3: CAISESSGQGEKLFF
J: TRBJ2-7; V: TRBV29-1; length: 12; CDR3: CSVAQGWYEQYF
J: TRBJ2-7; V: TRBV27; length: 13; CDR3: CASSFQDRYEQYF
J: TRBJ2-1; V: TRBV21-1; length: 16; CDR3: CASSKGRGGPYNEQFF
J: TRBJ2-1; V: TRBV9; length: 15; CDR3: CASSDGILRINEQFF
J: TRBJ2-1; V: TRBV12-3/TRBV12-4; length: 17; CDR3: CASSLWDRVNSYNEQFF
J: TRBJ2-6; V: TRBV20-1; length: 20; CDR3: CSARGGGGATRNSGANVLTF
J: TRBJ2-5; V: TRBV29-1; length: 11; CDR3: CSVLLSETQYF
J: TRBJ2-7; V: TRBV24-1; length: 13; CDR3: CATAGPRGYEQYF
J: TRBJ1-1; V: TRBV7-8; length: 14; CDR3: CASSSGRQTHEAFF
J: TRBJ2-3; V: TRBV27; length: 15; CDR3: CASSLEGRGTDTQYF
J: TRBJ1-2; V: TRBV13; length: 13; CDR3: CASSLETNYGYTF
J: TRBJ1-1; V: TRBV5-4; length: 16; CDR3: CASSLGGQTMNTEAFF
J: TRBJ1-5; V: TRBV19; length: 14; CDR3: CASIPRDSNQPQHF
J: TRBJ1-1; V: TRBV12-3/TRBV12-4; length: 18; CDR3: CASSFGKSSRGGFYGAFF
J: TRBJ2-2; V: TRBV10-3; length: 15; CDR3: CAIRDLLREGGELFF